Described below is a single T cell receptor beta chain sequence and its context. Antigen specificity is unknown. The junction and the germline gene differ at one end; a read error may be behind it. The data were obtained in a study of cytomegalovirus exposure and HLA in healthy donors. Study-wide results and caveats: Reports showed the classifier diagnosing cytomegalovirus status with high specificity and sensitivity. Researchers counted 164 TCR beta chains as cytomegalovirus-associated. Rarity held for most TCR sequences, but there were some public TCRs that occurred in many donors.

The CDR3 has 13 residues. Germline CDR1 SSHAT, CDR2 FNYEAQ (reference sequence). Measured with immunoSEQ multiplex PCR; TCRdb has only the in-frame clones, and not every one. The repertoire holds around 94,000 clones, with about 95% as singletons. This clonotype was obtained from a woman under 30 in good health and CMV-seronegative. The V and J genes are TRBV7-7 and TRBJ1-1; weak D call: TRBD1 (6 bases). The sequenced material came from PBMCs. The CDR3 DNA is TGTGCTAGCAGCTCCCTCAGGGGCACTGAAGCTTTCTTT. It translates to CASSSLRGTEAFF.